Below are 5 T cell receptor beta chains sequenced from a single sample in a study of response to subunit inactivated influenza vaccine. TCRdb called the RT-PCR reads again in MiXCR, with one record for every CDR3 protein. The repertoire holds 450,000 to 700,000 distinct CDR3 sequences, with 12% to 15% as singletons. The specimen comprised PBMCs from blood, sampled 12 days after vaccination. The receptors were gathered from a man in his fifties or sixties who received an inactivated influenza vaccine.

There are a few counts of this clonotype. This chain connects TRBV15 to TRBJ2-2, with 9 bases aligning to TRBD1. Germline V gene sequence: CDR1 LNHNV, CDR2 YYDKDF (reference sequence). This CDR3 region has 16 residues. The V and J ends lost 2 bases and 7 bases, in that order; junction bases with no gene match: 8. This chain's CDR3 is CATSRYETGGFGELFF. The DNA of the CDR3 is TGTGCCACCAGCAGATACGAGACAGGGGGGTTCGGGGAGCTGTTTTTT. The variable domain in full, with the rest retrieved from reference TRBV15 and TRBJ2-2, is DAMVIQNPRYQVTQFGKPVTLSCSQTLNHNVMYWYQQKSSQAPKLLFHYYDKDFNNEADTPDNFQSRRPNTSFCFLDIRSPGLGDTAMYLCATSRYETGGFGELFFGEGSRLTVL.

Ten or more counts support this clonotype. V gene TRBV18 combines with J gene TRBJ2-3; 13 nucleotides match TRBD2. CDR1 and CDR2 from the germline V gene are KGHSH and LQKENI. The trim removed 3 bases at V and 2 bases at J, leaving 5 bases unmatched. The CDR3 is made up of 17 amino acids. In DNA form, the CDR3 reads TGTGCCAGCTCACCCGGACTAGCGGGAGTCATCACAGATACGCAGTATTTT. Its translation is CASSPGLAGVITDTQYF.

There are a few counts of this clonotype. V gene TRBV20-1 combines with J gene TRBJ2-3; the match to TRBD2 covers 9 bases. In germline, CDR1 is DFQATT, CDR2 SNEGSKA (reference sequence). The CDR3 has 17 residues. Trimming removed 3 bases from V and 5 bases from J; junction bases left unmatched: 15. CDR3 protein: CSARAYGRRGGEDTQYF. CDR3 bases: TGCAGTGCTAGGGCCTATGGTCGGCGGGGGGGGGAAGATACGCAGTATTTT.

This clonotype turned up a few times. This chain uses TRBV5-1 with TRBJ2-7, with 7 bases matching TRBD1. V lost 4 bases and J lost 5; bases outside the gene matches: 3. Germline loops: CDR1 SGHRS, CDR2 YFSETQ. The CDR3 sequence is 12 residues long. As DNA, the CDR3 is TGCGCCAGCAGCCAAACAGGGGACGAGCAGTACTTC. It codes for CASSQTGDEQYF.

The genes are TRBV6-2 or TRBV6-3 and TRBJ2-1, with TRBD2 identical over 7 bases. This CDR3 is built from 15 residues. V lost 1 base to trimming and J lost 4 bases; unmatched junction nucleotides: 4. CDR1 MNHEY and CDR2 SVGEGT come from the germline V gene. The CDR3 sequence: CASSYLASGYNEQFF. Written as DNA, the CDR3 is TGTGCCAGCAGTTACTTGGCTAGCGGTTACAATGAGCAGTTCTTC.